This record looks at one T cell receptor (beta chain) sequence and its context. Its target is not known. The data belong to a study of PD-1 blockade in classical Hodgkin lymphoma. Regarding the study as a whole: Relapsed/refractory patients reportedly had lower baseline diversity than newly diagnosed patients. Why the repertoires differ is still unclear, perhaps disease activity or prior therapy.

TCRdb's table, derived via immunoSEQ multiplex PCR, lists solely in-frame clones and lacks some. The repertoire holds over 60,000 clones, with over 90% as singletons. Trimming stripped 3 bases from V and 7 bases from J, with 13 bases between. The CDR3 covers 14 residues. The V gene's germline CDR1 is WNHNN and CDR2 SYGVQD (reference sequence). Specified time point: newly diagnosed, previously untreated cHL patient sample. It was PBMCs in newly diagnosed, untreated classical Hodgkin lymphoma that served as comparison. The source material was peripheral blood mononuclear cells (PBMCs). This receptor was obtained from a human donor with classical Hodgkin lymphoma. The chain uses TRBV10-1 and TRBJ2-1; D possibly corresponds to TRBD1 (5 bases). CDR3 sequence: CASSELRGWNEQFF. CDR3 coding DNA: TGCGCCAGCAGTGAATTAAGGGGATGGAATGAGCAGTTCTTC.